The 14 T cell receptor beta chains listed next were all sequenced from one sample in a study of type 1 and type 2 diabetes patients. PCR was run on genomic DNA. A primer set of 30 forward and 13 reverse primers amplified the CDR3. Using its own MiXCR run on the multiplex PCR reads, TCRdb lists one record per CDR3 protein. The data hold 280,000 or so distinct CDR3 sequences, with roughly 44% observed a single time. The sequenced material came from peripheral blood mononuclear cells (PBMCs). The receptor source for this set is a man aged 18 to 29 with type 2 diabetes.

This clonotype has just one count. The rearrangement links TRBV7-2 to TRBJ2-6; no clear D gene. The CDR3 is 18 residues long. Germline V gene lookup returns CDR1 SGHTA and CDR2 FQGNSA. Trimming shortened V by 5 bases and J by 0 bases, and 17 bases separated the two germline ends. The CDR3 coding sequence is TGTGCCAGCAGCCCAACGGGCGAGGTGATCTCTGGGGCCAACGTCCTGACTTTC. This encodes CASSPTGEVISGANVLTF.

The rearrangement links TRBV10-3 to TRBJ2-2; TRBD1 agrees at 8 bases. From germline, CDR1 is ENHRY and CDR2 SYGVKD. CDR3 size: 14 residues. Trimming at V came to 2 bases and at J to 7 bases, leaving 3 bases not matched to a gene. CDR3 DNA sequence: TGTGCCATCAGTGAGGGACAGGGTGGCGGGGAGCTGTTTTTT. This encodes CAISEGQGGGELFF.

On this clonotype: Being one base from a much bigger clone, this may be a read error. This CDR3 reads CATSFAGGEKLVF. DNA for the CDR3: TGTGCCACCAGCTTTGCCGGAGGTGAAAAACTGGTTTTT. The chain joins TRBV15 to TRBJ1-4; D gene ambiguous. This CDR3 is built from 13 residues. Germline CDR1 and CDR2: LNHNV and YYDKDF (reference sequence).

V is TRBV7-3 and J is TRBJ2-2; tentative D call: TRBD2 (7 bases). The CDR3 has 14 amino acids. Per germline, CDR1 SGHTA and CDR2 FQGTGA. With 5 bases removed from V and 6 bases from J, the gap between germline ends came to 13 bases. The CDR3 coding sequence is TGTGCCAGCAGCCCAGGGGACTATTCCGGGGAGCTGTTTTTT. This gives the protein CASSPGDYSGELFF.

The chain recombines TRBV24-1 with TRBJ1-1; D gene uncertain. Germline lookup yields CDR1 KGHDR and CDR2 SFDVKD. Trimming removed 4 bases at V and 5 bases at J, with 7 bases between. This CDR3 has 12 residues. DNA of the CDR3: TGTGCCACCAGTGACGGACTGACTGAAGCTTTCTTT. Amino acid sequence: CATSDGLTEAFF.

This clonotype occurred many times. The chain carries TRBV7-3 and TRBJ1-1; no clear D gene. The length of the CDR3 is 13 residues. Trimming took off 2 bases at V and 1 base at J, with 5 bases between the two ends. Germline CDR1 SGHTA, CDR2 FQGTGA. CDR3 sequence (DNA): TGTGCCAGCAGCTTATGGCAGAACACTGAAGCTTTCTTT. Protein sequence: CASSLWQNTEAFF.

This chain connects TRBV4-2 to TRBJ1-5; D is undetermined. The V end lost 1 base, the J end lost 10 bases, and 14 bases lay between the germline ends. Germline CDR1 is LGHNA and CDR2 is YNFKEQ. The CDR3 contains 14 residues. Written as DNA, the CDR3 is TGTGCCAGCAGCCAAGGACCGCCAGAATATCCCCAGCATTTT. Amino acids: CASSQGPPEYPQHF.

The chain uses TRBV6-5 and TRBJ1-6, with D maybe TRBD1 (5 bases). In germline, CDR1 is MNHEY, CDR2 SVGAGI. Trimming pared 7 bases from V and 3 bases from J, leaving 10 bases between. The CDR3 consists of 14 residues. CDR3 sequence reads: CASMPQGYNSPLHF. CDR3 nucleotide sequence: TGTGCCAGCATGCCCCAGGGCTATAATTCACCCCTCCACTTT.

This clonotype was found a few times. The V call is TRBV7-2, the J call TRBJ1-6; 7 bases match TRBD1. Germline V gives CDR1 SGHTA, CDR2 FQGNSA. With V trimmed by 7 bases and J by 7 bases, 10 bases remained unmatched. This CDR3 spans 15 amino acids. Here the CDR3 reads CASIPDDRANSPLHF. The DNA for the CDR3 is TGTGCCAGCATCCCGGACGACAGGGCCAATTCACCCCTCCACTTT.

This clonotype has ten or more counts. The chain uses TRBV19 and TRBJ1-1; D ambiguous. Germline V gene data show CDR1 as LNHDA and CDR2 as SQIVND (reference sequence). Trimming shortened V by 7 bases and J by 1 base, and 7 bases separated the two germline ends. The CDR3 totals 12 residues. The CDR3 loop is CASTRPNTEAFF. DNA of the CDR3: TGTGCCAGTACCCGCCCGAACACTGAAGCTTTCTTT.

The rearrangement joins TRBV12-3 or TRBV12-4 to TRBJ1-5; TRBD1 might be the D (5 bases). This CDR3 spans 16 amino acids. The V gene lost 5 bases and the J gene lost 0 bases, with 14 bases spanning the gap. This CDR3 is CASSRGDSYSNQPQHF. The CDR3 DNA follows: TGTGCCAGCAGTCGAGGGGACTCTTATAGCAATCAGCCCCAGCATTTT.

The chain links TRBV4-1 to TRBJ2-5, with D uncertain. Germline V gene lookup returns CDR1 MGHRA and CDR2 YSYEKL. The V gene lost 0 bases and the J gene lost 11 bases, with 10 bases spanning the gap. The CDR3 contains 12 residues. Here the CDR3 reads CASSQDTYVQYF. CDR3 in DNA: TGCGCCAGCAGCCAAGATACCTACGTGCAGTACTTC.

This chain joins TRBV9 and TRBJ1-1, with no clear D. The germline gives CDR1 SGDLS, CDR2 YYNGEE. Between the trimmed V and J ends, which lost 6 bases and 2 bases, there was a span of 17 bases. This CDR3 has 15 residues. Here the CDR3 reads CASTSREGSNTEAFF. The CDR3 DNA follows: TGTGCCAGCACCTCCCGGGAAGGAAGCAACACTGAAGCTTTCTTT.

This clonotype has only a few counts. The chain combines TRBV4-1 with TRBJ2-7; a possible D gene is TRBD2 (5 bases). The CDR3 consists of 14 residues. The germline V and J ends were trimmed by 3 bases and 6 bases, with 15 bases remaining between them. Germline V CDR1 and CDR2: MGHRA, YSYEKL. The chain's CDR3 is CASSHPPRAAEQYF. Written as DNA, the CDR3 is TGCGCCAGCAGCCATCCCCCGAGGGCGGCCGAGCAGTACTTC.